The 3 T cell receptor beta chains below come from one sample, sequenced in a study of T-cell memory formation after mild COVID-19. TCRdb redid the calling of the 5' RACE reads with MiXCR, one entry per CDR3 protein. The sample holds approximately 480,000 distinct CDR3 sequences, over 15% seen once. Sequences were obtained from PBMCs or a T cell subset sorted from them (not recorded which). Receptors originate from an adult woman who had mild COVID-19 (a few samples of this study predate the infection). Cell type and time point are not known.

This chain joins TRBV29-1 and TRBJ1-2; D unresolved. The CDR3 is 11 amino acids. Trimming stripped 4 bases from V and 6 bases from J, with 9 bases between. The V gene's germline CDR1 is SQVTM and CDR2 ANQGSEA. The chain's CDR3 is CSVGTRHGYTF. Here the CDR3 DNA reads TGCAGCGTTGGGACCCGCCATGGCTACACCTTC.

This clonotype has just a few counts. The DNA of the CDR3 is TGTGCCAGCAGTTTAGTTGGGGACTACAGCACAGATACGCAGTATTTT. Protein: CASSLVGDYSTDTQYF. The chain is built from TRBV12-3 or TRBV12-4 and TRBJ2-3; 7 bases fit TRBD2. Germline trimming cut 1 base from V and 0 bases from J; bases unmatched to any gene: 4. The CDR3 has 16 amino acids.

The chain carries TRBV5-6 and TRBJ2-2; possibly TRBD1 for D (5 bases). V lost 4 bases, J lost 2 bases, and 9 bases lay in between. This CDR3 comprises 14 residues. Looked up from germline, CDR1 is SGHDT and CDR2 is YYEEEE. This CDR3 reads CASSLTDNTGELFF. The CDR3 nucleotides are TGTGCCAGCAGCCTGACAGACAACACCGGGGAGCTGTTTTTT. Full variable domain (remainder filled in from reference TRBV5-6 and TRBJ2-2): DAGVTQSPTHLIKTRGQQVTLRCSPKSGHDTVSWYQQALGQGPQFIFQYYEEEERQRGNFPDRFSGHQFPNYSSELNVNALLLGDSALYLCASSLTDNTGELFFGEGSRLTVL.